What follows are 23 T cell receptor beta chains derived from one specimen sequenced in a study of human T cells and chemical hapten exposure. TCRdb ran MiXCR on the RACE reads and lists one entry per CDR3 protein. The data contain some 350,000 distinct CDR3 sequences, around 7% of them singletons. Time point given: patch test 1, 2 weeks after DPC sensitization. Documented treatment: therapeutic diphenylcyclopropenone sensitization with weekly scalp DPC. Sequencing was performed on whole blood, taken in connection with sensitization to the hapten diphenylcyclopropenone (DPC). These receptors were obtained from a woman under 30 with alopecia areata. Some clones in this sample may be carry-over from other donors' samples.

In this sample, this clonotype turned up a few times. This chain links TRBV5-8 with TRBJ1-4; no clear D gene. This CDR3 spans 15 amino acids. V lost 5 bases, J lost 0 bases, and 11 bases lay in between. Germline V gene sequence: CDR1 SGHTS, CDR2 YDEGEE. The CDR3 reads CASRSGGSTNEKLFF. Here the CDR3 DNA reads TGTGCCAGCAGATCCGGAGGTTCAACTAATGAAAAACTGTTTTTT.

This clonotype was found a few times. The chain joins TRBV6-2 or TRBV6-3 to TRBJ1-1, with no clear D. Germline assignment: CDR1 MNHEY and CDR2 SVGEGT. The V and J ends lost 5 bases and 1 base respectively, with 11 bases between them. There are 14 residues in the CDR3. This CDR3 is CASSSHHQNTEAFF. As DNA, the CDR3 is TGTGCCAGCAGTAGCCACCACCAGAACACTGAAGCTTTCTTT.

Only a few counts were recorded for this clonotype. CDR3 sequence: CASSEGGMTEAFF. The CDR3 DNA reads TGTGCCAGCAGCGAGGGGGGTATGACTGAAGCTTTCTTT. The chain employs TRBV5-4 and TRBJ1-1, with D tentatively TRBD1 (6 bases). V was cut by 4 bases and J by 5 bases, with 12 bases left in between. Germline V gene data show CDR1 as SGHNT and CDR2 as YYREEE (reference sequence). The CDR3 length is 13 residues.

The chain links TRBV20-1 to TRBJ1-2, with a tentative D call TRBD1 (5 bases). Between the trimmed V and J ends, which lost 1 base and 4 bases, there was a span of 13 bases. Germline V CDR1 and CDR2: DFQATT, SNEGSKA (reference sequence). There are 14 residues in the CDR3. This CDR3 is CSARVTVSPYGYTF. DNA of the CDR3: TGCAGTGCTAGAGTGACAGTGAGTCCCTATGGCTACACCTTC.

This clonotype was counted ten times or more. One junction end does not reproduce the germline sequence, and a read error may be involved. The chain joins TRBV7-2 to TRBJ1-1, with D tentatively TRBD1 (6 bases). This CDR3 comprises 14 residues. Germline assignment: CDR1 SGHTA and CDR2 FQGNSA. The CDR3 reads CASSLDRDTDEAFF. The CDR3 bases are TGTGCCAGCAGTTTAGACCGGGACACAGATGAAGCTTTCTTT.

This clonotype has more than one count but fewer than ten. The chain uses TRBV12-3 or TRBV12-4 and TRBJ2-2, with 9 nucleotides matching TRBD2. The CDR3 runs to 15 residues. The J segment lost 7 bases and the V segment lost 6 bases, leaving 9 bases of the junction unmatched. The CDR3 protein is CASSQATSGIGELFF. For the CDR3, the DNA is TGTGCCAGCAGCCAAGCGACTAGCGGCATCGGGGAGCTGTTTTTT.

This clonotype was observed at least ten times. This chain connects TRBV4-1 to TRBJ2-7; no definite D call. The V gene's germline CDR1 is MGHRA and CDR2 YSYEKL. The CDR3 has 14 amino acids. V lost 4 bases and J lost 0, with 10 bases in between. Here the CDR3 DNA reads TGCGCCAGCAGCCCTCATAGATTCTCCTACGAGCAGTACTTC. Residues: CASSPHRFSYEQYF.

The rearrangement uses TRBV27 and TRBJ1-1; D may be TRBD1 (6 bases). The length of the CDR3 is 14 residues. In germline, CDR1 is MNHEY, CDR2 SMNVEV (reference sequence). Trimming removed 3 bases at V and 5 bases at J, with 13 bases between. The CDR3 bases are TGTGCCAGCAGTTTTCAGGGAAGGGGGACTGAAGCTTTCTTT. Its translation is CASSFQGRGTEAFF.

This clonotype occurred a few times. This rearrangement joins TRBV5-6 to TRBJ1-2; D gene unclear. The CDR3 has 13 amino acids. The V end lost 1 base, the J end lost 5 bases, and 9 bases lay between the germline ends. Germline values: CDR1 SGHDT, CDR2 YYEEEE. CDR3 region: CASSLLDFYGYTF. The DNA for the CDR3 is TGTGCCAGCAGCTTGCTGGACTTTTATGGCTACACCTTC.

This chain joins TRBV7-8 and TRBJ1-3, with D possibly being TRBD1 (5 bases). V lost 3 bases, J lost 4 bases, and 7 bases lay in between. In germline, CDR1 is SGHVS, CDR2 FQNEAQ. CDR3 length equals 13 residues. CDR3 sequence: CASSFQGGNTIYF. The CDR3 DNA sequence: TGTGCCAGCAGCTTTCAGGGAGGAAACACCATATATTTT. The full variable domain, with the rest looked up from reference TRBV7-8 and TRBJ1-3, is GAGVSQSPRYKVAKRGQDVALRCDPISGHVSLFWYQQALGQGPEFLTYFQNEAQLDKSGLPSDRFFAERPEGSVSTLKIQRTQQEDSAVYLCASSFQGGNTIYFGEGSWLTVV.

V and J are TRBV6-2 or TRBV6-3 and TRBJ1-1; D may be TRBD1 (6 bases). V gave up 2 bases and J gave up 11 bases, with 21 bases separating them. This CDR3 contains 15 residues. From germline, CDR1 is MNHEY and CDR2 SVGEGT. The CDR3 reads CASSYRTTGPAGAFF. The CDR3, as DNA: TGTGCCAGCAGTTACCGGACCACAGGGCCCGCGGGGGCTTTCTTT.

This clonotype was counted ten times or more. This chain connects TRBV18 to TRBJ1-3; 8 bases agree with TRBD1. V lost 3 bases and J lost 3; bases outside the gene matches: 4. Per the germline V gene, CDR1 is KGHSH and CDR2 is LQKENI. The CDR3 runs to 15 residues. For the CDR3, the DNA is TGTGCCAGCTCACCGCGGACAGGGAATGGAAACACCATATATTTT. Protein: CASSPRTGNGNTIYF.

This clonotype was seen repeatedly, ten times or more. V gene TRBV24-1 combines with J gene TRBJ2-3; D gene ambiguous. The length of the CDR3 is 11 residues. Germline lookup yields CDR1 KGHDR and CDR2 SFDVKD. With 6 bases removed from V and 0 bases from J, the gap between germline ends came to 0 bases. Here the CDR3 reads CATSSTDTQYF. The CDR3 DNA is TGTGCCACCAGTAGCACAGATACGCAGTATTTT.

The chain uses TRBV7-9 and TRBJ1-5; possibly TRBD1 for D (6 bases). The CDR3 covers 15 residues. V was cut by 0 bases and J by 5 bases, with 11 bases left in between. From germline, CDR1 is SEHNR and CDR2 FQNEAQ (reference sequence). The CDR3: CASSLAGGTHQPQHF. The CDR3 DNA follows: TGTGCCAGCAGCTTAGCAGGGGGAACACATCAGCCCCAGCATTTT.

The chain combines TRBV7-2 with TRBJ2-3; 7 nucleotides agree with TRBD1. Trimming removed 6 bases from V and 2 bases from J; junction bases left unmatched: 5. CDR1 and CDR2 (germline): SGHTA, FQGNSA. CDR3 length: 14 residues. The CDR3 region is CASRLGQVTDTQYF. Here the CDR3 DNA reads TGTGCCAGCAGACTCGGACAGGTCACAGATACGCAGTATTTT.

This clonotype was counted many times. The chain recombines TRBV24-1 with TRBJ2-1, with 9 bases lining up with TRBD1. CDR1 is KGHDR, CDR2 SFDVKD, per germline. J lost 10 bases, V lost 4 bases, and 4 bases had no gene match. The CDR3 extends over 13 amino acids. For the CDR3, the DNA is TGTGCCACCAGTGAGGGACAGGGATGGGAGCAGTTCTTC. Amino acid sequence: CATSEGQGWEQFF.

This chain uses TRBV28 with TRBJ2-7, with TRBD1 matching over 8 bases. The CDR3 is made up of 14 amino acids. The germline V gene has CDR1 MDHEN and CDR2 SYDVKM. V trimming: 7 bases; J trimming: 2 bases; junction bases outside the gene matches: 7. For the CDR3, the DNA is TGTGCCAGCACCGCGACAGGGGATGCCTACGAGCAGTACTTC. Protein sequence: CASTATGDAYEQYF. Complete variable domain (other parts from reference TRBV28 and TRBJ2-7): DVKVTQSSRYLVKRTGEKVFLECVQDMDHENMFWYRQDPGLGLRLIYFSYDVKMKEKGDIPEGYSVSREKKERFSLILESASTNQTSMYLCASTATGDAYEQYFGPGTRLTVT.

This clonotype has at least ten counts. J is TRBJ2-3 and V is TRBV29-1, with 8 bases matching TRBD2. This CDR3 region has 12 residues. In germline, CDR1 is SQVTM, CDR2 ANQGSEA. V was clipped by 2 bases and J by 10 bases; unmatched bases: 5. The CDR3 DNA follows: TGCAGCGTTGAACTACCCGGGAGGGCGCAGTATTTT. It codes for CSVELPGRAQYF.

This clonotype appeared many times. The chain recombines TRBV29-1 with TRBJ2-7, with D unclear. This CDR3 has 13 residues. The germline V and J ends were trimmed by 6 bases and 5 bases, with 17 bases remaining between them. Germline-derived CDR1 and CDR2 are SQVTM and ANQGSEA. CDR3 sequence: CSVPGLWGDEQYF. The DNA for the CDR3 is TGCAGCGTCCCGGGCTTGTGGGGTGACGAGCAGTACTTC.

This clonotype was counted many times. The chain couples TRBV7-2 to TRBJ2-3; 14 bases line up with TRBD2. Germline V gene data show CDR1 as SGHTA and CDR2 as FQGNSA. The CDR3 has 19 residues. V trimming: 3 bases; J trimming: 0 bases; junction bases outside the gene matches: 8. Here the CDR3 reads CASSLPGLAGASSTDTQYF. The CDR3 DNA is TGTGCCAGCAGCTTGCCGGGACTAGCGGGGGCATCTAGCACAGATACGCAGTATTTT. Based on the CDR3 plus reference TRBV7-2 and TRBJ2-3, the full variable domain is GAGVSQSPSNKVTEKGKDVELRCDPISGHTALYWYRQSLGQGLEFLIYFQGNSAPDKSGLPSDRFSAERTGGSVSTLTIQRTQQEDSAVYLCASSLPGLAGASSTDTQYFGPGTRLTVL.

The sample holds many counts of this clonotype. The V gene is TRBV7-9, the J gene TRBJ2-3; 13 bases are shared with TRBD2. J gave up 6 bases and V 5 bases, and 5 bases lay outside the gene matches. Germline V gives CDR1 SEHNR, CDR2 FQNEAQ (reference sequence). CDR3 size: 15 residues. Here the CDR3 reads CASSKTSGGPDTQYF. CDR3 DNA sequence: TGTGCCAGCAGCAAGACTAGCGGGGGGCCCGATACGCAGTATTTT.

This clonotype was observed many times. This chain uses TRBV7-2 with TRBJ2-7; no clear D gene. CDR1 is SGHTA and CDR2 is FQGNSA in the germline V gene. This CDR3 has 13 residues. V was trimmed by 2 bases and J by 4 bases, leaving 9 bases between them. In DNA, the CDR3 is TGTGCCAGCAGCTTAAAGAATAGATACGAGCAGTACTTC. Amino acids: CASSLKNRYEQYF.

This clonotype has ten or more counts. Written as DNA, the CDR3 is TGTGCCAGTGGGGGGGGACAGCCCCAGCATTTT. The encoded protein is CASGGGQPQHF. The genes are TRBV9 and TRBJ1-5, with a weak D call TRBD1 (5 bases). Trimming removed 8 bases at V and 7 bases at J, with 10 bases between. Germline V gene data show CDR1 as SGDLS and CDR2 as YYNGEE. This CDR3 region has 11 residues.